The 6 T cell receptor beta chains presented below share a single source sample, sequenced in a study of cytomegalovirus exposure and HLA in healthy donors. Produced via immunoSEQ multiplex PCR; TCRdb's table is partial and in-frame only. This sample has about 170,000 clones, with around 92% found just once. The sequenced sample consisted of PBMCs. The receptor source for this set is a woman younger than 30 in good health and CMV-seropositive.

The genes are TRBV7-2 and TRBJ2-1, with 7 bases fitting TRBD1. The CDR3 has 14 residues. Germline lookup yields CDR1 SGHTA and CDR2 FQGNSA. The V segment lost 3 bases and the J segment 9 bases; nucleotides outside the gene matches: 8. CDR3 residues: CASSFNTGVGEQFF. CDR3 in DNA: TGTGCCAGCAGCTTCAACACAGGGGTTGGTGAGCAGTTCTTC.

The chain is built from TRBV4-2 and TRBJ2-1, with TRBD2 identical over 7 bases. CDR3 length: 14 residues. Germline V gene data show CDR1 as LGHNA and CDR2 as YNFKEQ. Trimming took 1 base from V and 8 from J; bases not matched to a gene: 5. The CDR3, as DNA: TGTGCCAGCAGCCAAGTGGGGGGGGATGATGAGCAGTTCTTC. Protein: CASSQVGGDDEQFF.

The chain joins TRBV28 to TRBJ2-1; D gene unclear. The V gene's germline CDR1 is MDHEN and CDR2 SYDVKM. This CDR3 has 11 amino acids. Trimming removed 8 bases from V and 8 bases from J, with 10 bases in between. The CDR3 region has the DNA TGTGCCAGCTCAGTAATATATGAGCAGTTCTTC. Translating it yields CASSVIYEQFF.

The chain couples TRBV28 to TRBJ1-4; D remains unclear. Per germline, CDR1 MDHEN and CDR2 SYDVKM. The CDR3 length is 12 residues. V lost 2 bases, J lost 10 bases, and 8 bases lay in between. The CDR3 bases are TGTGCCAGCAGTTTAAGAGTCGGAAAACTGTTTTTT. As protein: CASSLRVGKLFF.

The chain carries TRBV15 and TRBJ2-7, with 8 bases fitting TRBD2. The V and J ends lost 0 bases and 2 bases, in that order; junction bases with no gene match: 6. Germline lookup yields CDR1 LNHNV and CDR2 YYDKDF (reference sequence). This CDR3 is 16 amino acids long. This CDR3 is CATSRELLAEAYEQYF. CDR3 DNA sequence: TGTGCCACCAGCAGAGAGTTACTAGCGGAGGCCTACGAGCAGTACTTC.

On this clone: Other DNA sequences in the sample encode the same CDR3. This chain connects TRBV30 to TRBJ1-5; 12 positions match TRBD1. This CDR3 comprises 16 residues. The junction had 7 bases not matched to a gene; V was cut back by 6 bases and J by 1 base. Germline V gene lookup returns CDR1 GTSNPN and CDR2 SVGIG (reference sequence). Here the CDR3 DNA reads TGTGCCTGCGGGGGACAGGGGGCTCGGAGCAATCAGCCCCAGCATTTT. This gives the protein CACGGQGARSNQPQHF.